This T cell receptor (beta chain) was recorded in a study of OX40 agonist ivuxolimab in advanced cancers. V was clipped by 1 base and J by 6 bases; unmatched bases: 6. Germline CDR1 and CDR2: MNHEY and SMNVEV (reference sequence). This CDR3 contains 17 residues. Measured with immunoSEQ multiplex PCR; TCRdb has only the in-frame clones, and not every one. Of about 68,000 clones listed, around nine tenths are singletons. The chain has TRBV27 and TRBJ2-1; 13 bases agree with TRBD2. The sequence came from an adult with an advanced solid tumor such as melanoma, head and neck, liver or kidney cancer. Sequenced here: CD4+ or CD8+ T cells sorted from blood, sampled in a trial of the OX40 agonist ivuxolimab. The CDR3 DNA sequence: TGTGCCAGCAGTTTATTACTAGCGGGAGGGCCTTCCAATGAGCAGTTCTTC. Its translation is CASSLLLAGGPSNEQFF.